Many counts were recorded for the clone carrying this TCR beta chain. The antigen is not known. These data originate in a study of T cells in Graves' hyperthyroidism and ophthalmopathy. Study context: Blood from the periphery was taken at initial diagnosis, before any treatment. Findings and limits, study-wide: Blood also held most thyroid clonotypes expanded beyond 0.001. Ophthalmopathy got predicted by the model a median approximately 6.3 months before its onset.

Trimming at V came to 0 bases and at J to 5 bases, leaving 7 bases not matched to a gene. The CDR3 sequence is 16 residues long. Germline V CDR1 and CDR2: LGHNA, YNFKEQ. Diagnosing involved the use of clinical symptoms, serum thyroxine and TRAb, thyroid ultrasound and orbital computed tomography. TCR beta CDR3 sequences were amplified from RNA transcripts. During a first-round RT-PCR of the TCR CDR3, the HTBI primer set was used. One entry per CDR3 protein results from TCRdb running MiXCR on the multiplex PCR reads. The sample contains around 600,000 distinct CDR3 sequences, 13% to 15% of which appear only once.

The receptor was derived from a woman between 50 and 59 years old with Graves' ophthalmopathy. The sample comprised blood. The gene calls are TRBV4-2 and TRBJ2-1, with 7 bases aligning to TRBD2. The CDR3 sequence is CASSQDTGEGNNEQFF. For the CDR3, the DNA is TGTGCCAGCAGCCAAGATACGGGGGAGGGTAACAATGAGCAGTTCTTC.